Reported below is one T cell receptor (beta chain). The antigen is undetermined. This record comes from a study of regulatory T cells in long-lasting Graves disease. Time point described: newly diagnosed GD, antithyroid drugs for less than 3 months. Generation of the TCR library employed RNA extracted from PBMCs. Study-wide findings and caveats: Persistent patients shared more public clonotypes (roughly 2,500) than new patients (966). Persistent Graves' patients possessed reduced TCR diversity relative to recently diagnosed ones.

The CDR3 runs to 14 residues. J gave up 5 bases and V 4 bases, and 5 bases lay outside the gene matches. Germline V gene lookup returns CDR1 DFQATT and CDR2 SNEGSKA (reference sequence). Libraries of TCR beta came from iRepertoire HTBI primers plus Arm-PCR of CDR3 regions. In TCRdb, the multiplex PCR reads were re-called with MiXCR into one record per CDR3 protein. The sample carries 530,000 or so distinct CDR3 sequences, more than 15% recorded once. This same sample was also taken into another study, of T cells in Graves' hyperthyroidism and ophthalmopathy. That investigation notes: The study left out patients who had uncontrolled infection, other autoimmune disease, pregnancy or lactation. Onset of ophthalmopathy came a median approximately 6.5 months after the model predicted it.

Specimen: peripheral blood mononuclear cells (PBMCs), collected at new diagnosis, from a patient treated with antithyroid drugs. The rearrangement uses TRBV20-1 and TRBJ1-4, with 9 positions matching TRBD1. The TCR originated in a young man with Graves disease. In DNA form, the CDR3 reads TGCAGTGCTATCGGACAGGGGAGGAATGAAAAACTGTTTTTT. This sequence encodes CSAIGQGRNEKLFF.